This T cell receptor (beta chain) was identified in a study of cytomegalovirus exposure and HLA in healthy donors. Study outcomes and limitations: Reports described diagnosis of cytomegalovirus status by the classifier as highly specific and sensitive. Productive rates of about 87% or about 30% were seen for most TCR beta V segments in an earlier analysis. Later analysis revealed greater clonal expansion in HLA-associated TCR beta chains than in equally common others.

The ends lost 0 bases at V and 5 bases at J; junction bases unmatched: 7. Germline CDR1 SGHRS, CDR2 YFSETQ. This CDR3 comprises 15 residues. This clone was seen only a few times. The antigen is undetermined. Each of the donors was a healthy bone marrow donor. The PCR made use of 60 Vbeta and 13 Jbeta primers. Sequenced by immunoSEQ multiplex PCR; TCRdb stores in-frame clones only, minus some. Altogether approximately 160,000 clones are present, approximately 80% being singletons, with the ten largest covering 1.5% to 2%. Sequencing was carried out using PBMCs. The chain uses TRBV5-1 and TRBJ2-7; 8 nucleotides match TRBD1. The clonotype was recovered from a woman aged 30 to 39 in good health and CMV-seronegative. Here the CDR3 DNA reads TGCGCCAGCAGCTTGGGGTGGACAGGGTCCAACGAGCAGTACTTC. Protein product: CASSLGWTGSNEQYF.